This T cell receptor beta chain was identified in a study of T cell clonotyping in hematopoietic cell transplantation. Study-wide results and caveats: Recipient TCR diversity dropped after transplant; expanded clonotypes rose from day 30 to 180. Higher Inverse Simpson Index values in graft donor and pretransplant recipient predicted broader posttransplant TCR diversity.

This table comes from immunoSEQ multiplex PCR, and its TCRdb copy is limited to in-frame clones, with some not included. The table lists around 37,000 clones, roughly 96% of them singletons. A note on this clone: The antigen is unknown.

This CDR3 has 16 amino acids. V lost 4 bases to trimming and J lost 3 bases; unmatched junction nucleotides: 8. CDR1 is SGDLS, CDR2 YYNGEE, per germline. Sample: peripheral blood mononuclear cells. The source of this sequence is a man aged 30-40 years in good health. Some clones in this sample may be carry-over from other donors' samples. The V and J genes are TRBV9 and TRBJ2-7; 12 bases map to TRBD2. The CDR3 DNA follows: TGTGCCAGCAGCCCCCCTTGGACTAGCGGGAACTACGAGCAGTACTTC. Encoded protein: CASSPPWTSGNYEQYF. The whole variable domain, filled in from reference TRBV9 and TRBJ2-7, reads DSGVTQTPKHLITATGQRVTLRCSPRSGDLSVYWYQQSLDQGLQFLIQYYNGEERAKGNILERFSAQQFPDLHSELNLSSLELGDSALYFCASSPPWTSGNYEQYFGPGTRLTVT.